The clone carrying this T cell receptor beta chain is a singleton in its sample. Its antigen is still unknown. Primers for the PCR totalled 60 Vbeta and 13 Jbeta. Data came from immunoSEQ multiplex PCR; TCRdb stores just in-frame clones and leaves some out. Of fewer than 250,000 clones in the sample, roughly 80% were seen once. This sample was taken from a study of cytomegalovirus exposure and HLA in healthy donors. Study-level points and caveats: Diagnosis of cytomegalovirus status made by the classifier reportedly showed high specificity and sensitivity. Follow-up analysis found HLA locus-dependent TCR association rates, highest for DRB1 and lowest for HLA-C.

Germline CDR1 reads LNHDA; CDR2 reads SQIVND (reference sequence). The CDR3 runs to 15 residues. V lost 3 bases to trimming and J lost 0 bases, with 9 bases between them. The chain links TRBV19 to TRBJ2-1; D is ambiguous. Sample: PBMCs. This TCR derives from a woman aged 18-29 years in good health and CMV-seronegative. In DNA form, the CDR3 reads TGTGCCAGTAGTATTGCGGTACGCTCCTACAATGAGCAGTTCTTC. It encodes CASSIAVRSYNEQFF.